Listed here are 29 T cell receptor beta chains from one sample, sequenced in a study of shared T cell receptors in the human thymus. Clones were sequenced by immunoSEQ multiplex PCR, and TCRdb holds only the in-frame ones, with some missing. The sample records about 610,000 clones, around nine tenths being singletons. The data also belong to a second study, concerning human thymus T cells.

Material: thymocytes. The origin of the receptors is a boy under two years old with a congenital heart defect.

DNA for the CDR3: TGTGCCAGCAGCTCTATCCACGAGCAGTACTTC. The encoded protein is CASSSIHEQYF. V usage is TRBV5-5 and J usage is TRBJ2-7; unclear D gene. The CDR3 contains 11 residues. Deletions cut 3 bases from V and 5 bases from J, with 6 bases between. Germline V gives CDR1 SGHKS, CDR2 YYEKEE (reference sequence).

This clone was seen just once. This chain uses TRBV4-3 with TRBJ2-7, with D perhaps TRBD1 (5 bases). From germline, CDR1 is LGHNA and CDR2 YSLEER. The CDR3 covers 17 residues. The germline V and J ends were trimmed by 0 bases and 2 bases, with 17 bases remaining between them. The CDR3 coding sequence is TGCGCCAGCAGCCAAGATCGCCACAGGTTTTCCCCCTACGAGCAGTACTTC. It codes for CASSQDRHRFSPYEQYF.

This chain links TRBV10-1 with TRBJ2-7; 10 bases map to TRBD2. CDR1 and CDR2 (germline): WNHNN, SYGVQD (reference sequence). V dropped 7 bases and J dropped 7; count of bases not matched to a gene: 13. This CDR3 is 15 amino acids long. The CDR3 nucleotides are TGCGCCAGCATAGGGACTAGCGTAAGCGGGGTGGAGCAGTACTTC. Translated, it gives CASIGTSVSGVEQYF.

The V and J genes are TRBV4-3 and TRBJ2-3; TRBD1 agrees at 9 bases. Unmatched junction bases numbered 12, after V lost 2 bases and J lost 0 bases. The CDR3 is made up of 19 amino acids. CDR1 is LGHNA and CDR2 is YSLEER in the germline V gene. The CDR3 is CASSQLRQGGESSTDTQYF. The CDR3 DNA follows: TGCGCCAGCAGCCAACTTCGACAGGGGGGGGAATCTAGCACAGATACGCAGTATTTT.

V is TRBV30 and J is TRBJ2-7, with a possible D match to TRBD2 (6 bases). The germline V gene has CDR1 GTSNPN and CDR2 SVGIG (reference sequence). Trimming took off 4 bases at V and 7 bases at J, with 20 bases between the two ends. The CDR3 extends over 14 amino acids. For the CDR3, the DNA is TGTGCCTGGACCGAACGGGGACTTCCGGGAGAGCAGTACTTC. It is translated as CAWTERGLPGEQYF.

V usage is TRBV5-4 and J usage is TRBJ1-1; 7 bases map to TRBD1. The CDR3 totals 15 residues. J gave up 0 bases and V 1 base, and 3 bases lay outside the gene matches. CDR1 and CDR2 (germline): SGHNT, YYREEE (reference sequence). The CDR3 DNA reads TGTGCCAGCAGCTTGACACAGGGGATGAACACTGAAGCTTTCTTT. Protein sequence: CASSLTQGMNTEAFF.

The chain links TRBV29-1 to TRBJ1-2; D might be TRBD1 (6 bases). Per the germline V gene, CDR1 is SQVTM and CDR2 is ANQGSEA. The CDR3 is 13 residues long. Trimming removed 2 bases from V and 3 bases from J, with 10 bases in between. DNA for the CDR3: TGCAGCGTTGAAATGGCAGGGGACTATGGCTACACCTTC. Translating gives CSVEMAGDYGYTF.

The chain links TRBV6-6 to TRBJ2-7; TRBD2 aligns across 7 bases. The trim removed 6 bases at V and 2 bases at J, leaving 13 bases unmatched. Germline V CDR1 and CDR2: MNHNY, SVGAGI (reference sequence). The CDR3 length is 16 residues. The chain's CDR3 is CASSPPPSGPPYEQYF. The CDR3 DNA is TGTGCCAGCAGCCCGCCCCCTAGCGGACCCCCCTACGAGCAGTACTTC.

This rearrangement joins TRBV19 to TRBJ2-1, with 15 bases that match TRBD2. CDR3 length: 15 amino acids. Germline CDR1 is LNHDA and CDR2 is SQIVND (reference sequence). The J segment lost 7 bases and the V segment lost 7 bases, leaving 5 bases of the junction unmatched. The CDR3, as DNA: TGTGCCAGTACCACGGGGACTAGCGGGAGGAATGAGCAGTTCTTC. Protein: CASTTGTSGRNEQFF.

This rearrangement joins TRBV4-1 to TRBJ1-4; weak D call: TRBD1 (6 bases). The CDR3 has 16 residues. Germline V gene lookup returns CDR1 MGHRA and CDR2 YSYEKL. V lost 0 bases and J lost 8, with 16 bases in between. CDR3 sequence reads: CASSQEAGTIGEKLFF. The CDR3 DNA is TGCGCCAGCAGCCAAGAGGCCGGGACAATAGGCGAAAAACTGTTTTTT.

V and J are TRBV14 and TRBJ2-4; D may be TRBD2 (6 bases). Deletions cut 4 bases from V and 7 bases from J, with 17 bases between. CDR3 size: 15 residues. CDR1 and CDR2 (germline): SGHDN, FVKESK. The CDR3 DNA reads TGTGCCAGCAGCCCTGGGACCCGTCGGGGGAACATTCAGTACTTC. Protein sequence: CASSPGTRRGNIQYF.

The genes are TRBV28 and TRBJ1-4; 7 bases match TRBD1. The CDR3 is 16 residues long. V shed 6 bases, J shed 0 bases, and the junction held 7 bases outside the gene matches. Germline V gene lookup returns CDR1 MDHEN and CDR2 SYDVKM. CDR3: CASRRTGVATNEKLFF. CDR3 bases: TGTGCCAGCAGACGAACAGGGGTTGCAACTAATGAAAAACTGTTTTTT.

This chain links TRBV5-1 with TRBJ1-4; 7 bases agree with TRBD1. The CDR3 is 18 residues long. V lost 4 bases and J lost 4; bases outside the gene matches: 16. Germline V lookup: CDR1 SGHRS, CDR2 YFSETQ. The DNA for the CDR3 is TGCGCCAGCAGCCTGAAAACCCCAGGGGGTTTGTTTAATGAAAAACTGTTTTTT. Its translation: CASSLKTPGGLFNEKLFF.

Comment on this clone: The junction differs from germline at one of its ends, possibly a read error. The chain is built from TRBV29-1 and TRBJ1-1; a possible D gene is TRBD1 (5 bases). This CDR3 region has 15 residues. Germline V gene lookup returns CDR1 SQVTM and CDR2 ANQGSEA. Here the CDR3 reads CSADDRLELNTESFF. The CDR3 DNA reads as TGCAGCGCGGATGACAGATTAGAATTGAACACTGAATCTTTCTTT.

This clone came up once. The rearrangement joins TRBV9 to TRBJ2-2; no reliable D call. The CDR3 contains 13 residues. The V gene lost 0 bases and the J gene lost 8 bases, with 8 bases spanning the gap. CDR1 and CDR2 (germline): SGDLS, YYNGEE. CDR3 nucleotide sequence: TGTGCCAGCAGCGTAGGAGATCTGGGGGAGCTGTTTTTT. This encodes CASSVGDLGELFF.

This rearrangement joins TRBV19 to TRBJ2-7; TRBD1 agrees at 7 bases. Germline-derived CDR1 and CDR2 are LNHDA and SQIVND (reference sequence). The CDR3 runs 16 residues. Germline trimming cut 1 base from V and 0 bases from J; bases unmatched to any gene: 6. The chain's CDR3 is CASSIGTGTDSYEQYF. CDR3 nucleotides: TGTGCCAGTAGTATAGGGACCGGGACAGACTCCTACGAGCAGTACTTC.

The gene calls are TRBV4-3 and TRBJ2-1; 9 nucleotides agree with TRBD2. The CDR3 extends over 21 amino acids. The germline V gene has CDR1 LGHNA and CDR2 YSLEER. Unmatched junction bases numbered 16, after V lost 0 bases and J lost 1 base. The CDR3 sequence is CASSQDAWWAGGPLSYNEQFF. CDR3 nucleotides: TGCGCCAGCAGCCAAGACGCGTGGTGGGCGGGAGGGCCATTGTCCTACAATGAGCAGTTCTTC.

The rearrangement joins TRBV5-5 to TRBJ2-5; 9 bases map to TRBD1. J lost 5 bases, V lost 4 bases, and 6 bases had no gene match. The CDR3 totals 14 residues. Germline V gene sequence: CDR1 SGHKS, CDR2 YYEKEE (reference sequence). CDR3 nucleotides: TGTGCCAGCAGCGCAGACAGGGGGAGGGAGACCCAGTACTTC. Its translation is CASSADRGRETQYF.

The chain carries TRBV28 and TRBJ2-1, with 9 bases fitting TRBD2. The CDR3 contains 17 residues. Germline loops: CDR1 MDHEN, CDR2 SYDVKM. V was clipped by 7 bases and J by 2 bases; unmatched bases: 12. The CDR3 DNA is TGTGCCAGCACCCTAGGGGCTAGCGGGGACGCCTACAATGAGCAGTTCTTC. Translated, it gives CASTLGASGDAYNEQFF.

The chain carries TRBV19 and TRBJ2-2, with 13 bases lining up with TRBD2. Germline V gene sequence: CDR1 LNHDA, CDR2 SQIVND (reference sequence). V shed 7 bases and J 2 bases; nucleotides not matched to a gene: 4. The CDR3 is 16 residues long. The CDR3 region has the DNA TGTGCCAGTATCGGACTAGCGGGAGACAACACCGGGGAGCTGTTTTTT. Its translation is CASIGLAGDNTGELFF.

The chain is built from TRBV9 and TRBJ1-5; a possible D gene is TRBD1 (6 bases). The V end lost 0 bases, the J end lost 12 bases, and 19 bases lay between the germline ends. The germline CDR1 and CDR2 sequences are SGDLS and YYNGEE. The CDR3 loop spans 15 amino acids. CDR3 nucleotides: TGTGCCAGCAGCGTAGATCCCTTTGGGGGCCCGAACCAGCATTTT. This encodes CASSVDPFGGPNQHF.

CDR3 in amino acids: CASSLGLAAALNEQFF. In nucleotides, the CDR3 is TGTGCCAGCAGCTTGGGACTAGCGGCCGCCCTGAATGAGCAGTTCTTC. The rearrangement joins TRBV11-2 to TRBJ2-1; 11 bases line up with TRBD2. This CDR3 is built from 16 residues. Germline values: CDR1 SGHAT, CDR2 FQNNGV. After removal of 3 bases from V and 7 bases from J, the junction contained 8 bases not matched to a gene. Together with reference TRBV11-2 and TRBJ2-1, the CDR3 gives the full variable domain: EAGVAQSPRYKIIEKRQSVAFWCNPISGHATLYWYQQILGQGPKLLIQFQNNGVVDDSQLPKDRFSAERLKGVDSTLKIQPAKLEDSAVYLCASSLGLAAALNEQFFGPGTRLTVL.

The chain employs TRBV6-5 and TRBJ2-1; D is unclear. There are 12 residues in the CDR3. CDR1 is MNHEY, CDR2 SVGAGI, per germline. The germline V and J ends were trimmed by 6 bases and 9 bases, with 12 bases remaining between them. The CDR3 region has the DNA TGTGCCAGCAGCCCCGCCCGCGGTGAGCAGTTCTTC. This sequence encodes CASSPARGEQFF.

The rearrangement links TRBV27 to TRBJ2-7, with 7 bases lining up with TRBD1. V lost 5 bases to trimming and J lost 1 base; unmatched junction nucleotides: 8. The CDR3 consists of 15 residues. Germline V gene data show CDR1 as MNHEY and CDR2 as SMNVEV (reference sequence). The CDR3 reads CASSGGQSYSYEQYF. CDR3 in DNA: TGTGCCAGCAGTGGGGGACAGTCTTATTCCTACGAGCAGTACTTC.

The chain carries TRBV15 and TRBJ2-7; no definite D call. This CDR3 region has 14 residues. The germline V gene encodes CDR1 LNHNV and CDR2 YYDKDF (reference sequence). With 1 base removed from V and 0 bases from J, the gap between germline ends came to 7 bases. The CDR3 loop is CATSRGSGSYEQYF. In DNA, the CDR3 is TGTGCCACCAGCAGAGGCAGTGGCTCCTACGAGCAGTACTTC.

This clone was seen once. The chain has TRBV28 and TRBJ1-5, with 7 bases fitting TRBD1. The J segment lost 6 bases and the V segment lost 6 bases, leaving 11 bases of the junction unmatched. CDR1 and CDR2 from the germline V gene are MDHEN and SYDVKM. This CDR3 spans 15 amino acids. The CDR3 loop reads CASSQQDRRIQPQHF. CDR3 coding DNA: TGTGCCAGCAGCCAACAGGACAGGCGCATTCAGCCCCAGCATTTT.

The chain employs TRBV11-3 and TRBJ1-1; D possibly corresponds to TRBD1 (5 bases). V was cut by 4 bases and J by 0 bases, with 12 bases left in between. CDR1 and CDR2 (germline): SGHNT, YENEEA. This CDR3 comprises 15 residues. CDR3 sequence reads: CASSCYDSMNTEAFF. CDR3 bases: TGTGCCAGCAGCTGCTATGACAGCATGAACACTGAAGCTTTCTTT.

The CDR3 region has the DNA TGTGCCAGCAGCGCCGGGACTAGCTTCCCCTACGAGCAGTACTTC. Amino acid sequence: CASSAGTSFPYEQYF. This chain connects TRBV2 to TRBJ2-7; 9 bases align to TRBD2. The J segment lost 2 bases and the V segment lost 6 bases, leaving 8 bases of the junction unmatched. The length of the CDR3 is 15 residues. Germline V gene lookup returns CDR1 SNHLY and CDR2 FYNNEI.

The chain uses TRBV28 and TRBJ1-3, with TRBD1 as a possible D gene (6 bases). The V gene lost 6 bases and the J gene lost 0 bases, with 15 bases spanning the gap. This CDR3 region has 16 residues. From germline, CDR1 is MDHEN and CDR2 SYDVKM. The DNA of the CDR3 is TGTGCCAGCAGGAGTTTCGACAGGAGCTCTGGAAACACCATATATTTT. Its protein is CASRSFDRSSGNTIYF.